These 23 T cell receptor beta chains share one sample of origin, sequenced in a study of beta chain features in type 1 diabetes. Study-wide findings and caveats: Type 1 diabetes patients had moderately but significantly shorter TCRB CDR3s in all four CD4+ subsets.

The investigators reverse transcribed all of the isolated RNA, so they sequenced expressed TCRB transcripts. Using immunoSEQ multiplex PCR, the repertoire was profiled, and TCRdb retains in-frame clones only, with some absent. The sample has a few hundred thousand clones; around 15% are singletons. Their recognized antigens are unknown. Sequencing was performed on naive CD4+ T cells from blood. The receptors come from a man in his thirties or forties with type 1 diabetes.

The V gene is TRBV4-2, the J gene TRBJ2-1; D remains ambiguous. CDR1 LGHNA and CDR2 YNFKEQ come from the germline V gene. Trimming took 4 bases from V and 7 from J, leaving 11 bases between them. The CDR3 extends over 13 amino acids. CDR3 in amino acids: CASSPPGRNEQFF. CDR3 sequence (DNA): TGTGCCAGCAGCCCGCCCGGCAGGAATGAGCAGTTCTTC.

This clone was counted only a few times. J is TRBJ2-3 and V is TRBV5-1; TRBD2 matches at 7 bases. CDR3 size: 15 residues. Germline trimming cut 1 base from V and 1 base from J; bases unmatched to any gene: 3. The germline V gene has CDR1 SGHRS and CDR2 YFSETQ. The CDR3 DNA reads TGCGCCAGCAGCTTGACTAGCGACCGCACAGATACGCAGTATTTT. Protein sequence: CASSLTSDRTDTQYF.

The chain has TRBV4-1 and TRBJ2-2; D is perhaps TRBD2 (5 bases). Germline V gives CDR1 MGHRA, CDR2 YSYEKL. Trimming left V 1 base short and J 7 bases short, with 10 bases between. The CDR3 loop spans 14 amino acids. CDR3 region: CASSQAQGGGELFF. The CDR3 DNA reads as TGCGCCAGCAGCCAAGCCCAAGGAGGCGGGGAGCTGTTTTTT.

V and J are TRBV7-8 and TRBJ2-1; D is unresolved. The CDR3 is 14 residues long. Germline V gene sequence: CDR1 SGHVS, CDR2 FQNEAQ. Trimming cost V 2 bases and J 4 bases, with 9 bases left between them. The CDR3 DNA follows: TGTGCCAGCAGCTTAACTCGCAGATACAATGAGCAGTTCTTC. Translated: CASSLTRRYNEQFF.

This clone was observed a few times. The chain joins TRBV7-9 to TRBJ2-3; the D is unclear. This CDR3 contains 14 residues. Germline V gene data show CDR1 as SEHNR and CDR2 as FQNEAQ (reference sequence). Trimming cost V 5 bases and J 2 bases, with 11 bases left between them. In DNA form, the CDR3 reads TGTGCCAGCAGCCTTAGATCAGACACAGATACGCAGTATTTT. Its translation: CASSLRSDTDTQYF.

The chain has TRBV7-2 and TRBJ2-7, with TRBD2 matching 14 bases. The V gene end was trimmed by 6 bases and the J gene end by 2 bases; junction bases not matched to a gene: 3. The CDR3 totals 15 residues. Germline CDR1 is SGHTA and CDR2 is FQGNSA. The CDR3 DNA follows: TGTGCCAGCAGAGCGGGACTAGCGGGAGCCTACGAGCAGTACTTC. It codes for CASRAGLAGAYEQYF. Together with reference TRBV7-2 and TRBJ2-7, the CDR3 gives the full variable domain: GAGVSQSPSNKVTEKGKDVELRCDPISGHTALYWYRQSLGQGLEFLIYFQGNSAPDKSGLPSDRFSAERTGGSVSTLTIQRTQQEDSAVYLCASRAGLAGAYEQYFGPGTRLTVT.

The chain joins TRBV30 to TRBJ2-7; D is tentatively TRBD1 or TRBD2 (5 bases each). V dropped 4 bases and J dropped 3 bases, with 13 bases sitting between them. The CDR3 is 13 residues long. Germline lookup yields CDR1 GTSNPN and CDR2 SVGIG (reference sequence). CDR3: CAWNTMRGYEQYF. The DNA for the CDR3 is TGTGCCTGGAACACTATGAGGGGCTACGAGCAGTACTTC. Using reference TRBV30 and TRBJ2-7 for the parts outside the CDR3, the full variable domain is SQTIHQWPATLVQPVGSPLSLECTVEGTSNPNLYWYRQAAGRGLQLLFYSVGIGQISSEVPQNLSASRPQDRQFILSSKKLLLSDSGFYLCAWNTMRGYEQYFGPGTRLTVT.

The chain uses TRBV19 and TRBJ2-3; TRBD1 agrees at 7 bases. The CDR3 runs 13 residues. V trimming: 8 bases; J trimming: 2 bases; junction bases outside the gene matches: 4. Germline V gene data show CDR1 as LNHDA and CDR2 as SQIVND (reference sequence). The CDR3 DNA reads TGTGCCAGTTCGGGGACAGCCACAGATACGCAGTATTTT. It specifies CASSGTATDTQYF.

This clone was observed a few times. The V call is TRBV6-5, the J call TRBJ2-7; D not certain. The length of the CDR3 is 14 residues. Germline V gives CDR1 MNHEY, CDR2 SVGAGI. V lost 6 bases and J lost 0, with 12 bases in between. DNA of the CDR3: TGTGCCAGCAGAAGAGGCGTCCTCTCCTACGAGCAGTACTTC. It yields the protein CASRRGVLSYEQYF.

In its sample, this clone was seen a few times. The rearrangement uses TRBV30 and TRBJ1-2; 7 bases are a match to TRBD1. CDR3 size: 11 residues. Germline trimming cut 5 bases from V and 8 bases from J; bases unmatched to any gene: 5. Germline lookup yields CDR1 GTSNPN and CDR2 SVGIG (reference sequence). The CDR3 DNA reads TGTGCCTGGCGAAACAGGGGAGGCTACACCTTC. It codes for CAWRNRGGYTF.

The chain uses TRBV23-1 and TRBJ2-3; D is uncertain. TRBV23-1 is labeled an ORF, and its function is uncertain. The germline V and J ends were trimmed by 8 bases and 0 bases, with 18 bases remaining between them. This CDR3 region has 16 residues. The CDR3 protein is CASPPQVAASTDTQYF. The CDR3 region has the DNA TGCGCCAGCCCCCCTCAGGTGGCTGCAAGCACAGATACGCAGTATTTT.

V is TRBV23-1 and J is TRBJ1-1; no firm D call. TRBV23-1 is known as an ORF, though its function is uncertain. CDR3 size: 14 residues. Deletions cut 6 bases from V and 3 bases from J, with 14 bases between. CDR3 coding DNA: TGCGCCAGCAGGAGTGCGGATGGGGACACTGAAGCTTTCTTT. This encodes CASRSADGDTEAFF.

This clone was observed a handful of times. This rearrangement joins TRBV10-3 to TRBJ2-1, with TRBD2 matching 11 bases. CDR3 length equals 14 residues. Germline CDR1 is ENHRY and CDR2 is SYGVKD. Germline trimming cut 6 bases from V and 8 bases from J; bases unmatched to any gene: 6. The CDR3: CAIRGTSGLDEQFF. The CDR3 DNA reads as TGTGCCATCAGGGGGACTAGCGGCCTGGATGAGCAGTTCTTC.

The chain couples TRBV30 to TRBJ2-3; tentatively, D is TRBD2 (5 bases). Per germline, CDR1 GTSNPN and CDR2 SVGIG (reference sequence). Trimming cost V 4 bases and J 0 bases, with 8 bases left between them. CDR3 length: 13 amino acids. CDR3 sequence reads: CAWNSVSTDTQYF. The CDR3 DNA sequence: TGTGCCTGGAATAGCGTTAGCACAGATACGCAGTATTTT.

This chain joins TRBV5-4 and TRBJ2-3; 7 bases line up with TRBD2. After removal of 5 bases from V and 4 bases from J, the junction contained 1 base not matched to a gene. The CDR3 totals 12 residues. Germline V gene sequence: CDR1 SGHNT, CDR2 YYREEE (reference sequence). The CDR3 DNA follows: TGTGCCAGCAGGCGGGAGTCAGATACGCAGTATTTT. Protein: CASRRESDTQYF.

The chain carries TRBV15 and TRBJ1-5; TRBD1 is a possible D gene (6 bases). V lost 5 bases to trimming and J lost 0 bases, with 11 bases between them. Germline CDR1 LNHNV, CDR2 YYDKDF (reference sequence). This CDR3 has 15 amino acids. CDR3 sequence reads: CATSGGGHSNQPQHF. CDR3 nucleotide sequence: TGTGCCACCAGCGGGGGCGGACATAGCAATCAGCCCCAGCATTTT.

This clone has more than one count but fewer than ten. This chain connects TRBV5-1 to TRBJ1-2; weak D call: TRBD1 (6 bases). The CDR3 extends over 12 amino acids. Trimming left V 2 bases short and J 6 bases short, with 8 bases between. Germline CDR1 SGHRS, CDR2 YFSETQ. The CDR3 DNA follows: TGCGCCAGCAGCTTCAACAGGGATGGCTACACCTTC. Its translation: CASSFNRDGYTF.

This clone was seen a few times. The V call is TRBV11-1, the J call TRBJ2-5; D not certain. Germline V gene sequence: CDR1 SGHAT, CDR2 FQDESV (reference sequence). V lost 5 bases to trimming and J lost 2 bases, with 9 bases between them. CDR3 size: 13 residues. As DNA, the CDR3 is TGTGCCAGCAGCCTCAGAGTGCAAGAGACCCAGTACTTC. Translating gives CASSLRVQETQYF.

The chain couples TRBV6-6 to TRBJ2-3; no reliable D call. V was cut by 2 bases and J by 4 bases, with 16 bases left in between. The CDR3 loop spans 16 amino acids. Germline assignment: CDR1 MNHNY and CDR2 SVGAGI (reference sequence). In DNA, the CDR3 is TGTGCCAGCAGTTACAGGCAGTTCTCCAGTGCAGATACGCAGTATTTT. Encoded protein: CASSYRQFSSADTQYF.

This clone was seen more than once but under ten times. V usage is TRBV7-2 and J usage is TRBJ1-1; D is undetermined. The CDR3 has 13 amino acids. V gave up 6 bases and J gave up 1 base, with 9 bases separating them. In germline, CDR1 is SGHTA, CDR2 FQGNSA. The CDR3 coding sequence is TGTGCCAGCAGTATCCAGGAGAACACTGAAGCTTTCTTT. Translated: CASSIQENTEAFF.

The rearrangement joins TRBV23-1 to TRBJ2-7, with TRBD2 matching 7 bases. TRBV23-1 is identified as an open reading frame with a role that is uncertain. J lost 6 bases, V lost 8 bases, and 31 bases had no gene match. The CDR3 covers 20 residues. This CDR3 is CASLPGGSGRHREEVTEQYF. CDR3 sequence (DNA): TGCGCCAGCCTCCCCGGGGGGTCAGGGCGGCACCGGGAGGAGGTCACCGAGCAGTACTTC.

The J gene is TRBJ1-5, the V gene TRBV29-1; D perhaps matches TRBD1 (5 bases). Deletions cut 6 bases from V and 6 bases from J, with 12 bases between. In germline, CDR1 is SQVTM, CDR2 ANQGSEA. This CDR3 has 12 residues. CDR3 sequence: CSVASRGQPQHF. The CDR3 DNA sequence: TGCAGCGTCGCCTCGAGGGGTCAGCCCCAGCATTTT.

The V and J genes are TRBV6-5 and TRBJ2-5; a possible D gene is TRBD1 (6 bases). The V gene lost 0 bases and the J gene lost 4 bases, with 15 bases spanning the gap. In germline, CDR1 is MNHEY, CDR2 SVGAGI. CDR3 length: 16 residues. This CDR3 reads CASSYSMGARPETQYF. Written as DNA, the CDR3 is TGTGCCAGCAGTTACTCGATGGGGGCGAGGCCAGAGACCCAGTACTTC.